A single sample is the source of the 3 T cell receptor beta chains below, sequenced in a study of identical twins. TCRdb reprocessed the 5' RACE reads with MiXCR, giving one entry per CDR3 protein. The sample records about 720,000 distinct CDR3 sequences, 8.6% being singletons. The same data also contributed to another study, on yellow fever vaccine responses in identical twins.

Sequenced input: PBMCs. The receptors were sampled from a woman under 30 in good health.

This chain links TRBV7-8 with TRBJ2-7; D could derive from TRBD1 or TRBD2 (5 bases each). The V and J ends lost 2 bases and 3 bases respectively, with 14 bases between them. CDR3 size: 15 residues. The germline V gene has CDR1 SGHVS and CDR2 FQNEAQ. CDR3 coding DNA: TGTGCCAGCAGCTTACTTGGCCAGGGAGTCTACGAGCAGTACTTC. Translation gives CASSLLGQGVYEQYF.

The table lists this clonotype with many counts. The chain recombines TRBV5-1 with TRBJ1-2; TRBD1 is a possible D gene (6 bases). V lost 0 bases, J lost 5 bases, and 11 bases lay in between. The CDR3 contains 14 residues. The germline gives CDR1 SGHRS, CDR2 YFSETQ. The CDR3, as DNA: TGCGCCAGCAGCTTGGTAGGGGGTTCTTATGGCTACACCTTC. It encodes CASSLVGGSYGYTF.

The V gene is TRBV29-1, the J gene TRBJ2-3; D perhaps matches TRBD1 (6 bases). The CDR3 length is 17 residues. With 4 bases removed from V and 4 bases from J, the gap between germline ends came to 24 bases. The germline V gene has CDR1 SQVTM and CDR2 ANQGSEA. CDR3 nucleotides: TGCAGCGTTGCCGGGACACTTAATCTCGTTGTTGCAGATACGCAGTATTTT. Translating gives CSVAGTLNLVVADTQYF.